This T cell receptor (beta chain) originates from a study of T cell repertoires in cytomegalovirus infection (dated by TCRdb to about 2019). Concerning the study at large: Peptide stimulations targeted recently identified HLA-C-restricted CMV epitopes, whose presentation resists viral immunomodulation, together with well-studied HLA-B-restricted epitopes. Donor HLA type was relevant to the analysis, because carriage of CMV infection together with the matching HLA type was indicated by public TCR beta signatures.

Concerning this clonotype: Its cognate antigen has yet to be identified. No per-base quality is available; no much larger clone lies one base away.

General findings and caveats noted by the study authors: In the ex vivo response, HLA-C-restricted CMV-specific TCR beta clonotypes were dominant, and in two of eight donors the single most frequent clonotype came from this HLA-C-restricted group. In both this cohort and an independent approximately 350-donor cohort, the cumulative frequency of public TCR beta family members distinguished carriers of CMV infection plus the relevant HLA type.

In the paper's terms, the treatment or condition label means: in vitro stimulation with specific CMV peptide epitopes to enrich CMV-specific T cells. The CDR3 measures 15 amino acids from cysteine to phenylalanine. Only the CDR3 part of the read is kept: 45 bases, read in frame from the first base. The V and J ends are trimmed by 7 bases and 0 bases, leaving 13 bases between them. CDR1 and CDR2 were assigned from the germline V gene (reference sequence) as MNHNY and SVGAGI. Data came from an Illumina HiSeq 1500. TCRdb's own reprocessing of the public reads used fastp at Q25 and MiXCR and kept productive beta chains. Rows with one shared CDR3 protein collapse into an entry with the most common genes and DNA. This sample gives 49,000 or so distinct CDR3 sequences in total; about 21% of them show up just once. The ten largest clonotypes hold about 48% of the sample.

This receptor was identified in a human donor in good health (CMV status not recorded). Some clones in this sample may be carry-over from other donors' samples. The rearranged segments are TRBV6-6 and TRBJ1-5; the D gene is not confidently resolved. Specimen: CD8+ T cells from cultured PBMCs, collected from culture after CMV antigen stimulation. For the CDR3, the sequence is CASTIRGSSNQPQHF. The sequenced DNA is TGTGCCAGCACTATTAGAGGGTCTAGCAATCAGCCCCAGCATTTT.